The 24 T cell receptor beta chains listed next were all sequenced from one sample in a study of blood T cell repertoires in COVID-19. Assay: immunoSEQ multiplex PCR; the TCRdb copy retains only in-frame clones and omits some. The data hold approximately 100,000 clones, with 85% to 95% observed a single time. Sequencing was done on a sample of peripheral blood. All receptors come from a man aged 50-60 years with active COVID-19.

This clone occurred a few times. The chain uses TRBV6-6 and TRBJ2-2; 9 bases line up with TRBD1. V lost 6 bases, J lost 3 bases, and 2 bases stayed unmatched. The CDR3 covers 14 residues. Germline V CDR1 and CDR2: MNHNY, SVGAGI (reference sequence). The CDR3 region has the DNA TGTGCCAGCAGGGGACAGGGCGACACCGGGGAGCTGTTTTTT. It yields the protein CASRGQGDTGELFF.

The chain has TRBV5-6 and TRBJ1-1; 9 bases agree with TRBD1. From germline, CDR1 is SGHDT and CDR2 YYEEEE. This CDR3 has 14 residues. V shed 0 bases, J shed 6 bases, and the junction held 3 bases outside the gene matches. CDR3 in DNA: TGTGCCAGCAGCTTGGAAAACAGGGGGCCTGAAGCTTTCTTT. This codes for CASSLENRGPEAFF.

The chain uses TRBV7-8 and TRBJ2-7, with 9 bases that match TRBD1. V was clipped by 2 bases and J by 2 bases; unmatched bases: 7. This CDR3 has 16 residues. Germline values: CDR1 SGHVS, CDR2 FQNEAQ. The CDR3 DNA follows: TGTGCCAGCAGCTTACGATCGACAGGGGGTGCCTACGAGCAGTACTTC. It yields the protein CASSLRSTGGAYEQYF.

This chain uses TRBV30 with TRBJ1-6; D gene unclear. V dropped 0 bases and J dropped 8 bases, with 8 bases sitting between them. This CDR3 has 13 residues. Germline V gives CDR1 GTSNPN, CDR2 SVGIG (reference sequence). The CDR3 region is CAWSVERDSPLHF. CDR3 DNA: TGTGCCTGGAGTGTTGAGAGGGATTCACCCCTCCACTTT.

This chain joins TRBV5-1 and TRBJ1-4, with D uncertain. The CDR3 extends over 14 amino acids. CDR1 and CDR2 (germline): SGHRS, YFSETQ. V was clipped by 6 bases and J by 0 bases, with 9 bases between them. The CDR3 spells CASTPSATNEKLFF. The CDR3 DNA sequence: TGCGCCAGCACGCCCAGCGCAACTAATGAAAAACTGTTTTTT.

The chain links TRBV19 to TRBJ2-3; tentative D call: TRBD1 (6 bases). The V gene's germline CDR1 is LNHDA and CDR2 SQIVND (reference sequence). V lost 8 bases and J lost 0, with 12 bases in between. CDR3 length equals 14 residues. The CDR3 is CASATGLSTDTQYF. In DNA, the CDR3 is TGTGCCAGTGCTACAGGGTTAAGCACAGATACGCAGTATTTT. Looking up the rest from reference TRBV19 and TRBJ2-3 gives the full variable domain: DGGITQSPKYLFRKEGQNVTLSCEQNLNHDAMYWYRQDPGQGLRLIYYSQIVNDFQKGDIAEGYSVSREKKESFPLTVTSAQKNPTAFYLCASATGLSTDTQYFGPGTRLTVL.

The table lists this clone with a few counts. The V call is TRBV29-1, the J call TRBJ2-1; 9 bases map to TRBD1. The CDR3 sequence is 13 residues long. The V and J ends lost 8 bases and 9 bases, in that order; junction bases with no gene match: 11. The germline gives CDR1 SQVTM, CDR2 ANQGSEA. DNA for the CDR3: TGCAGCACTGGACAGGGGCTCGACGGTGAGCAGTTCTTC. This translates into CSTGQGLDGEQFF.

This rearrangement joins TRBV5-1 to TRBJ1-1, with 7 nucleotides matching TRBD1. The CDR3 extends over 14 amino acids. Losses at the gene ends were 0 bases for V and 3 bases for J; bases not matched to a gene: 2. Germline values: CDR1 SGHRS, CDR2 YFSETQ. In DNA form, the CDR3 reads TGCGCCAGCAGCTTGGGACAGGGTTACACTGAAGCTTTCTTT. The encoded protein is CASSLGQGYTEAFF.

CDR3 region: CASSRAGNTDTQYF. CDR3 DNA: TGTGCCAGCAGTCGAGCGGGAAACACAGATACGCAGTATTTT. The rearrangement uses TRBV7-3 and TRBJ2-3, with TRBD2 identical over 7 bases. Germline trimming cut 6 bases from V and 2 bases from J; bases unmatched to any gene: 5. This CDR3 region has 14 residues. Germline CDR1 reads SGHTA; CDR2 reads FQGTGA.

The genes are TRBV5-1 and TRBJ2-1; TRBD1 agrees at 9 bases. The CDR3 contains 14 residues. Germline CDR1 reads SGHRS; CDR2 reads YFSETQ. J lost 7 bases, V lost 2 bases, and 4 bases had no gene match. The CDR3 sequence is CASSLRQGGNEQFF. CDR3 nucleotides: TGCGCCAGCAGCTTAAGACAGGGGGGGAATGAGCAGTTCTTC.

This sequence joins TRBV6-1 and TRBJ2-7; 8 bases fit TRBD2. The V gene's germline CDR1 is MNHNS and CDR2 SASEGT. The CDR3 sequence is 16 residues long. V trimming: 4 bases; J trimming: 4 bases; junction bases outside the gene matches: 12. The CDR3 DNA sequence: TGTGCCAGCAGTGCAGACCGAGCGGGAGATGGGTACGAGCAGTACTTC. Its translation is CASSADRAGDGYEQYF.

CDR3 protein: CASRPPGQRYSPLHF. The CDR3 nucleotides are TGTGCCAGCAGACCTCCGGGACAGAGGTATTCACCCCTCCACTTT. The chain is built from TRBV6-5 and TRBJ1-6; 7 bases match TRBD1. The germline CDR1 and CDR2 sequences are MNHEY and SVGAGI. V shed 6 bases and J 8 bases; nucleotides not matched to a gene: 10. The CDR3 extends over 15 amino acids.

This clone was observed a single time. The CDR3 region is CASSPSLSGEVAFF. The CDR3 bases are TGTGCCAGCAGCCCGAGCTTAAGCGGGGAAGTAGCTTTCTTT. The chain links TRBV3-1 (or the pseudogene TRBV3-2) to TRBJ1-1; D is unclear. There are 14 residues in the CDR3. The germline V and J ends were trimmed by 4 bases and 10 bases, with 19 bases remaining between them. Germline V gene data show CDR1 as LGHDT and CDR2 as YNNKEL (reference sequence).

This chain connects TRBV19 to TRBJ1-2; no clear D. The V end lost 2 bases, the J end lost 0 bases, and 16 bases lay between the germline ends. Germline values: CDR1 LNHDA, CDR2 SQIVND (reference sequence). The CDR3 has 17 residues. The CDR3 nucleotides read TGTGCCAGTAGTATATCCCTTGTGCGGGTTCCTAACTATGGCTACACCTTC. It is translated as CASSISLVRVPNYGYTF.

V usage is TRBV5-1 and J usage is TRBJ2-3; the D gene is possibly TRBD1 (6 bases). The ends were cut back, 4 bases at V and 3 bases at J, with 15 bases in the middle. This CDR3 contains 15 residues. Germline CDR1 and CDR2: SGHRS and YFSETQ. The CDR3 nucleotides are TGCGCCAGCAGCGGCAGGGGTCTTGAAACAGATACGCAGTATTTT. Translating it yields CASSGRGLETDTQYF.

The rearrangement joins TRBV28 to TRBJ2-2, with TRBD2 identical over 11 bases. The CDR3 spans 13 residues. J was trimmed by 8 bases and V by 7 bases; bases with no gene match: 3. CDR1 and CDR2 (germline): MDHEN, SYDVKM. The CDR3 DNA sequence: TGTGCCAGCAAACTAGCGGGAGAGGGGGAGCTGTTTTTT. This sequence encodes CASKLAGEGELFF.

The chain is built from TRBV25-1 and TRBJ1-1; a weak D match, TRBD1 (5 bases). V gave up 4 bases and J gave up 4 bases, with 16 bases separating them. The CDR3 runs to 15 residues. Germline CDR1 MGHDK, CDR2 SYGVNS. CDR3 nucleotides: TGTGCCAGCAGTGCCTCGACAGTGGCCCTCACTGAAGCTTTCTTT. It encodes CASSASTVALTEAFF.

The J gene is TRBJ2-5, the V gene TRBV10-3; 10 bases align to TRBD1. The CDR3 is 15 residues long. Trimming removed 3 bases from V and 5 bases from J; junction bases left unmatched: 6. Germline loops: CDR1 ENHRY, CDR2 SYGVKD. The chain's CDR3 is CAISEPGQGLETQYF. CDR3 DNA: TGTGCCATCAGTGAACCGGGACAGGGGTTGGAGACCCAGTACTTC.

V is TRBV4-1 and J is TRBJ1-2; D uncertain. V was cut by 0 bases and J by 1 base, with 15 bases left in between. This CDR3 is 17 amino acids long. CDR1 and CDR2 from the germline V gene are MGHRA and YSYEKL. In DNA form, the CDR3 reads TGCGCCAGCAGCCAAGATAACCTGGGCCGCTTTAACTATGGCTACACCTTC. It encodes CASSQDNLGRFNYGYTF.

The chain employs TRBV12-3 or TRBV12-4 and TRBJ2-5; D is ambiguous. V dropped 1 base and J dropped 9 bases, with 6 bases sitting between them. The CDR3 loop spans 11 amino acids. The CDR3 is CASSLGTPQYF. The CDR3 region has the DNA TGTGCCAGCAGTTTAGGAACTCCCCAGTACTTC.

This chain connects TRBV6-1 to TRBJ2-2; 7 nucleotides agree with TRBD1. The J segment lost 5 bases and the V segment lost 2 bases, leaving 5 bases of the junction unmatched. Germline CDR1 and CDR2: MNHNS and SASEGT. CDR3 length: 15 amino acids. CDR3 in DNA: TGTGCCAGCAGTGAATCACAGGGGCGGACCGGGGAGCTGTTTTTT. Amino acids: CASSESQGRTGELFF.

This chain joins TRBV5-1 and TRBJ2-7; 7 nucleotides line up with TRBD2. The V and J ends lost 1 base and 0 bases, in that order; junction bases with no gene match: 1. This CDR3 region has 14 residues. The germline gives CDR1 SGHRS, CDR2 YFSETQ. The DNA for the CDR3 is TGCGCCAGCAGCTTGCTAGCGGACTCCTACGAGCAGTACTTC. It codes for CASSLLADSYEQYF.

This chain joins TRBV19 and TRBJ2-5; D perhaps matches TRBD2 (5 bases). The V end was cut by 6 bases, the J end by 4 bases, with 12 bases between. The CDR3 loop spans 13 amino acids. Germline CDR1 and CDR2: LNHDA and SQIVND (reference sequence). CDR3 in amino acids: CASSLQRGETQYF. CDR3 coding DNA: TGTGCCAGTAGCCTTCAACGGGGAGAGACCCAGTACTTC.

The chain links TRBV15 to TRBJ2-7; TRBD1 might be the D (5 bases). In germline, CDR1 is LNHNV, CDR2 YYDKDF (reference sequence). The ends were cut back, 0 bases at V and 2 bases at J, with 8 bases in the middle. The CDR3 loop spans 14 amino acids. The CDR3: CATSRETGPYEQYF. For the CDR3, the DNA is TGTGCCACCAGCAGAGAAACAGGACCCTACGAGCAGTACTTC.